This TCR beta chain was retrieved from a study of low-dose radiotherapy and immunotherapy resistance in tumors. At the level of the study: The fractionation for Cohort 1 was 0.5 Gy per fraction every 2 weeks, totaling 6.5 Gy. A total of 13 Gy over 26 weeks was given to Cohort 2 as 1 Gy per fraction every two weeks. The regimen for patients comprised intravenous nivolumab 240 mg every two weeks plus intravenous ipilimumab 1 mg/kg every six weeks. Patients took oral aspirin 300 mg daily for four cycles from cycle 1 day 1.

Time point in this sample: after trial treatment. Treatment of the sample: LDRT plus nivolumab, ipilimumab, low-dose cyclophosphamide and aspirin (RACIN trial). This clonotype showed up many times. First-strand cDNA used TRAV- and TRBV-specific primers, covering alpha and beta chains. The authors amplified TCRs for roughly 20 PCR cycles with a constant-region primer and a V-primer adapter. From the reads, TCRdb called clonotypes with MiXCR, one entry per CDR3 protein. The sample holds roughly 90,000 distinct CDR3 sequences; about 20% are singletons and the top ten take roughly 12%. The V and J ends lost 3 bases and 2 bases respectively, with 16 bases between them. Germline V gene lookup returns CDR1 SGHTA and CDR2 FQGNSA. The CDR3 length is 16 residues.

This chain joins TRBV7-2 and TRBJ2-5, with D possibly TRBD2 on 6 matching bases. The sample here was PBMCs, taken after low-dose radiotherapy plus immunotherapy. The sequence was collected from a female donor with ovarian cancer. CDR3 sequence: CASSLVPAGGQETQYF. Written as DNA, the CDR3 is TGTGCCAGCAGCTTGGTACCAGCGGGCGGGCAAGAGACCCAGTACTTC.